Listed below are T cell receptor beta chains from one sample, sequenced in a study of blood T cell repertoires in COVID-19. TCRdb's table, derived via immunoSEQ multiplex PCR, lists solely in-frame clones and lacks some. The data contain some 190,000 clones, approximately 85% of them singletons. What was sequenced was peripheral blood. These receptors were collected from a man in his fifties or sixties with acute or convalescent COVID-19. Each CDR3 is given without its conserved first and last residue. Each record gives: J gene, V gene, CDR3 length, D gene, CDR3 protein. D genes are given only for firm matches.

TRBJ1-1 TRBV28 11 . ASSLGGATEAF
TRBJ2-3 TRBV28 13 TRBD2 ASRDGLAGVDTQY
TRBJ2-7 TRBV6-5 11 TRBD1 ASRRWTGYEQY
TRBJ2-3 TRBV5-1 13 TRBD2 ASRESGASTDTQY
TRBJ2-3 TRBV5-1 13 TRBD1 ASSSGQGSADTQY
TRBJ2-3 TRBV9 14 . ASSARVKGGTDTQY
TRBJ2-5 TRBV28 14 TRBD1 AIQPLGTGGQETQY
TRBJ1-2 TRBV28 11 . ASRVDTKPRYT
TRBJ1-6 TRBV6-2/TRBV6-3 12 TRBD1 ASSYGTGIYTLH
TRBJ2-7 TRBV6-6 14 TRBD2 ASSYSGLAGAGEQY
TRBJ2-1 TRBV6-2/TRBV6-3 9 TRBD2 ASSLLAEQF
TRBJ2-5 TRBV5-1 14 . ASSLLGTLPQETQY
TRBJ2-2 TRBV28 12 . ASTGGRGTGELF
TRBJ1-5 TRBV27 15 . ASSLGDTRAGNQPQH
TRBJ2-7 TRBV29-1 10 . SVRGDRYEQY
TRBJ1-5 TRBV19 12 . ATGPGGSNQPQH
TRBJ1-5 TRBV12-5 12 TRBD1 ASGLQGGNQPQH
TRBJ1-1 TRBV9 12 . ASSARQMNTEAF
TRBJ1-1 TRBV27 13 . ASSHWGGRKTEAF
TRBJ1-5 TRBV2 11 TRBD1 ASGRGDVMPQH
TRBJ1-1 TRBV9 15 . ASSVVTGWVGNTEAF
TRBJ1-2 TRBV30 16 TRBD1 AWRAGGTGGLPNYGYT
TRBJ2-3 TRBV11-2 14 TRBD2 ASSLWFSGRADTQY
TRBJ1-2 TRBV2 12 TRBD1 ASSEGQGRRGYT
TRBJ2-7 TRBV6-5 11 . ASQPRGSYEQY
TRBJ1-5 TRBV28 14 . ASSLYGGHGNQPQH
TRBJ2-5 TRBV2 12 . ASTSTKIEQTQY
TRBJ1-5 TRBV3-1/TRBV3-2 13 TRBD1 ASSPGGVFNQPQH
TRBJ2-1 TRBV28 14 TRBD2 ASSPGLAGRNNEQF